This TCR beta chain was profiled in a study of beta chain features in type 1 diabetes. The study's findings and limits: Across patients, naive, central memory and Treg TCRB repertoires exhibited apparently greater similarity than was observed across healthy donors. Within each of all four CD4+ subsets, Type 1 diabetes patients had TCRB CDR3s that were moderately but significantly shorter. In patients and controls equally, PCR might favor templates that are shorter. Because the template was cDNA, high-expressing cells might be over-represented.

The CDR3 is 14 amino acids. Losses at the gene ends were 2 bases for V and 7 bases for J; bases not matched to a gene: 6. In germline, CDR1 is SGHRS, CDR2 YFSETQ. A remark on this clone: The antigen is undetermined.

Since all of the isolated RNA was reverse transcribed, expressed TCRB transcripts were what got sequenced. TCRdb's copy holds only in-frame clones and misses some; the assay was immunoSEQ multiplex PCR. The profile shows around 310,000 clones, 13% of them singletons. The V gene is TRBV5-1, the J gene TRBJ2-4; TRBD1 matches 7 bases. Specimen: naive CD4+ T cells from blood. This TCR was recovered from a young woman with type 1 diabetes. CDR3 residues: CASSFLGQDNIQYF. The CDR3, as DNA: TGCGCCAGCAGCTTCCTTGGACAGGATAACATTCAGTACTTC.